Here is one T cell receptor (beta chain) with its context. The antigen remains unidentified. The data were taken from a study of T cell repertoires in cytomegalovirus infection. Broader study findings: The ex vivo response showed dominance by HLA-C-restricted CMV-specific TCR beta clonotypes.

TCRdb processed the reads anew with MiXCR; each CDR3 protein has one entry. The top ten clones hold about 13% of a sample with about 490,000 distinct CDR3 sequences, approximately 25% of them seen once. This receptor was identified in a human donor in good health (CMV status not recorded). Some clones in this sample may be carry-over from other donors' samples. Specimen: PBMCs.

CDR3 in amino acids: CASRPGRYNEQFF. As DNA, the CDR3 is TGTGCCAGCAGGCCAGGACGATACAATGAGCAGTTCTTC. V is TRBV6-6 and J is TRBJ2-1; no definite D call. The CDR3 is 13 residues long. In germline, CDR1 is MNHNY, CDR2 SVGAGI (reference sequence). Trimming removed 6 bases from V and 4 bases from J, with 10 bases in between.